Below are 21 T cell receptor beta chains sequenced from a single sample in a study of brain T cells in children with intractable seizures. Assay used: immunoSEQ multiplex PCR; TCRdb lists only in-frame clones, some missing. The sample records around 41,000 clones, more than 80% being singletons. The material was peripheral blood, obtained at surgery. The receptors were gathered from a girl aged 2 to 9 with tuberous sclerosis and intractable seizures.

The rearrangement uses TRBV28 and TRBJ2-5, with 8 bases identical to TRBD1. The CDR3 contains 14 residues. Trimming cost V 4 bases and J 5 bases; bases outside gene matches: 6. Germline V gene lookup returns CDR1 MDHEN and CDR2 SYDVKM. The CDR3 DNA reads as TGTGCCAGCAGTTCCGGACAGGGAAGGGAGACCCAGTACTTC. Protein: CASSSGQGRETQYF.

The chain has TRBV19 and TRBJ1-5; 10 bases map to TRBD1. Germline assignment: CDR1 LNHDA and CDR2 SQIVND (reference sequence). The length of the CDR3 is 15 residues. Trimming removed 5 bases from V and 6 bases from J; junction bases left unmatched: 7. The CDR3 protein is CASSLSDRGTQPQHF. The CDR3 DNA follows: TGTGCCAGTAGTTTATCGGACAGGGGGACTCAGCCCCAGCATTTT. Full variable domain (missing parts from reference TRBV19 and TRBJ1-5): DGGITQSPKYLFRKEGQNVTLSCEQNLNHDAMYWYRQDPGQGLRLIYYSQIVNDFQKGDIAEGYSVSREKKESFPLTVTSAQKNPTAFYLCASSLSDRGTQPQHFGDGTRLSIL.

The chain links TRBV7-9 to TRBJ1-1; a weak D match, TRBD1 (5 bases). CDR1 is SEHNR and CDR2 is FQNEAQ in the germline V gene (reference sequence). There are 16 residues in the CDR3. V was shortened by 5 bases and J by 1 base, with 17 bases between the two germline ends. Written as DNA, the CDR3 is TGTGCCAGCAGCAAGGACGGTCTGGGGCGGAACACTGAAGCTTTCTTT. Its translation is CASSKDGLGRNTEAFF.

CDR3 nucleotides: TGTGCCAGCATCAACTTAGCGGGGGGGCCCTACGAGCAGTACGTC. Amino acid sequence: CASINLAGGPYEQYV. The rearrangement joins TRBV7-3 to TRBJ2-7; TRBD2 agrees at 11 bases. CDR1 is SGHTA and CDR2 is FQGTGA in the germline V gene. Trimming at V came to 7 bases and at J to 2 bases, leaving 7 bases not matched to a gene. CDR3 size: 15 residues.

CDR3 protein: CASSSPGQGFLNEKLFF. The CDR3 coding sequence is TGTGCCAGCAGTTCACCGGGACAGGGCTTTTTAAATGAAAAACTGTTTTTT. The chain carries TRBV7-8 and TRBJ1-4; 9 nucleotides match TRBD1. Per germline, CDR1 SGHVS and CDR2 FQNEAQ. The ends lost 6 bases at V and 5 bases at J; junction bases unmatched: 13. This CDR3 has 17 amino acids.

V and J are TRBV2 and TRBJ1-4; D unclear. V shed 8 bases and J shed 7 bases, with 11 bases lying between them. This CDR3 is 12 amino acids long. CDR1 is SNHLY, CDR2 FYNNEI, per germline. The CDR3 DNA reads TGTGCCAGCGAGCTTGCGGGTGAAAAACTGTTTTTT. The encoded protein is CASELAGEKLFF.

This clone was detected once. The CDR3 loop is CASSLDRSSSGNTIYF. As DNA, the CDR3 is TGCGCCAGCAGCTTAGACAGGTCGAGCTCTGGAAACACCATATATTTT. The gene calls are TRBV5-1 and TRBJ1-3; D is perhaps TRBD1 (6 bases). The CDR3 contains 16 residues. The germline V and J ends were trimmed by 2 bases and 0 bases, with 12 bases remaining between them. The V gene's germline CDR1 is SGHRS and CDR2 YFSETQ.

The CDR3 region has the DNA TGTGCCAGCAGCCCCGGACAGTCCACAGATACGCAGTATTTT. This gives the protein CASSPGQSTDTQYF. The chain employs TRBV3-1 (or the pseudogene TRBV3-2) and TRBJ2-3; perhaps TRBD1 as D (6 bases). The CDR3 consists of 14 residues. Germline CDR1 is LGHDT and CDR2 is YNNKEL (reference sequence). Trimming removed 4 bases from V and 2 bases from J, with 10 bases in between.

For the CDR3, the DNA is TGTGCCAGCAGCACAAGCTTAGGCCGGCCTTTGGTCGATGAGCAGTTCTTC. Its protein product is CASSTSLGRPLVDEQFF. The chain combines TRBV7-8 with TRBJ2-1; D call uncertain. The CDR3 length is 17 residues. Trimming removed 5 bases at V and 8 bases at J, with 25 bases between. Per the germline V gene, CDR1 is SGHVS and CDR2 is FQNEAQ.

The chain uses TRBV30 and TRBJ1-1; no firm D call. Per germline, CDR1 GTSNPN and CDR2 SVGIG (reference sequence). The V and J ends lost 0 bases and 4 bases respectively, with 12 bases between them. The length of the CDR3 is 14 residues. The DNA for the CDR3 is TGTGCCTGGAGTGTGGCCCGGCGGGGCACTGAAGCTTTCTTT. Encoded protein: CAWSVARRGTEAFF.

The V call is TRBV7-8, the J call TRBJ2-2, with 15 nucleotides matching TRBD2. The CDR3 covers 18 residues. From germline, CDR1 is SGHVS and CDR2 FQNEAQ. V lost 4 bases to trimming and J lost 9 bases; unmatched junction nucleotides: 12. CDR3 amino acids: CASSSIFRTSGGARELFF. CDR3 coding DNA: TGTGCCAGCAGCTCCATCTTCCGGACTAGCGGGGGGGCCCGGGAGCTGTTTTTT. Drawing the rest from reference TRBV7-8 and TRBJ2-2, the complete variable domain is GAGVSQSPRYKVAKRGQDVALRCDPISGHVSLFWYQQALGQGPEFLTYFQNEAQLDKSGLPSDRFFAERPEGSVSTLKIQRTQQEDSAVYLCASSSIFRTSGGARELFFGEGSRLTVL.

This clone has only a few counts. Written as DNA, the CDR3 is TGCGCCAGCAGCTTGGCTTCGGACAGGAGCCAAGAGACCCAGTACTTC. This codes for CASSLASDRSQETQYF. The chain carries TRBV5-1 and TRBJ2-5; 7 bases are a match to TRBD1. The germline V gene encodes CDR1 SGHRS and CDR2 YFSETQ. This CDR3 is built from 16 residues. V trimming: 0 bases; J trimming: 1 base; junction bases outside the gene matches: 6.

CDR3 DNA sequence: TGTGCCAGCAGCTTAAAGTTCAGGGCCGGGAGCATTTACTTC. Its protein product is CASSLKFRAGSIYF. The J gene is TRBJ2-5, the V gene TRBV11-2; the D gene is possibly TRBD2 (6 bases). Germline assignment: CDR1 SGHAT and CDR2 FQNNGV. Trimming removed 2 bases at V and 14 bases at J, with 21 bases between. CDR3 length: 14 residues.

The V call is TRBV7-3, the J call TRBJ2-1; the D gene is possibly TRBD1 (5 bases). The CDR3 runs 15 residues. The ends were cut back, 0 bases at V and 7 bases at J, with 13 bases in the middle. CDR1 is SGHTA and CDR2 is FQGTGA in the germline V gene. CDR3 residues: CASSLTGSPGNEQFF. The CDR3 DNA reads TGTGCCAGCAGCTTAACCGGGTCACCAGGGAATGAGCAGTTCTTC.

V is TRBV3-1 (or the pseudogene TRBV3-2) and J is TRBJ2-5; D is perhaps TRBD2 (5 bases). CDR3 length equals 14 residues. Looked up from germline, CDR1 is LGHDT and CDR2 is YNNKEL (reference sequence). Deletions cut 1 base from V and 2 bases from J, with 8 bases between. The CDR3 is CASSQVGRQETQYF. The CDR3 DNA reads as TGTGCCAGCAGCCAAGTAGGGAGACAAGAGACCCAGTACTTC.

The chain carries TRBV5-8 and TRBJ2-1; 9 bases are a match to TRBD2. The CDR3 has 16 residues. Germline V gene sequence: CDR1 SGHTS, CDR2 YDEGEE. V dropped 3 bases and J dropped 6; count of bases not matched to a gene: 10. The CDR3 is CASSSRLAVNVNEQFF. In nucleotides, the CDR3 is TGTGCCAGCAGCTCACGACTAGCGGTCAATGTCAATGAGCAGTTCTTC.

CDR3 in amino acids: CASSLRASTEAFF. CDR3 DNA: TGTGCCAGCAGCTTAAGGGCATCCACTGAAGCTTTCTTT. The rearrangement uses TRBV5-4 and TRBJ1-1; D is unclear. CDR1 and CDR2 from the germline V gene are SGHNT and YYREEE (reference sequence). V was trimmed by 2 bases and J by 4 bases, leaving 9 bases between them. This CDR3 region has 13 residues.

The V call is TRBV7-6, the J call TRBJ2-5; no firm D call. The V and J ends lost 4 bases and 7 bases respectively, with 28 bases between them. CDR1 and CDR2 from the germline V gene are SGHVS and FNYEAQ. This CDR3 is 18 amino acids long. The CDR3 nucleotides are TGTGCCAGCAGCTCCCCTAGTTCACAGCCGGTCAAATGGGGGACCCAGTACTTC. This codes for CASSSPSSQPVKWGTQYF.

The V and J genes are TRBV6-1 and TRBJ2-1; D may be TRBD2 (6 bases). CDR3 length equals 14 residues. Trimming took 4 bases from V and 7 from J, leaving 14 bases between them. Germline values: CDR1 MNHNS, CDR2 SASEGT. CDR3 protein: CASSAAGPGNEQFF. The CDR3 nucleotides are TGTGCCAGCAGTGCAGCGGGTCCCGGGAATGAGCAGTTCTTC.

The J gene is TRBJ2-5, the V gene TRBV6-1, with D possibly being TRBD2 (6 bases). The V end was cut by 1 base, the J end by 5 bases, with 17 bases between. This CDR3 is 16 amino acids long. Germline V gene data show CDR1 as MNHNS and CDR2 as SASEGT. CDR3 coding DNA: TGTGCCAGCAGTGAAGAGGAGGAGGGGCTCAAGGAGACCCAGTACTTC. It translates to CASSEEEEGLKETQYF.

The J gene is TRBJ1-2, the V gene TRBV10-1; D call uncertain. The CDR3 totals 16 residues. V lost 4 bases, J lost 2 bases, and 17 bases lay in between. Germline values: CDR1 WNHNN, CDR2 SYGVQD (reference sequence). CDR3 nucleotide sequence: TGCGCCAGCAGTGCAGAAGTGGACGGACTGAACTATGGCTACACCTTC. It specifies CASSAEVDGLNYGYTF.